Sequencing of this T cell receptor (beta chain) was carried out in a study of cytomegalovirus exposure and HLA in healthy donors (dated by TCRdb to the late 2010s). Background for the entire study: A later analysis indicated that the roughly 130 validation repertoires were generated on the platform also employed for the 650 to 850 repertoires of the first cohort. The aim of the study was to test whether cataloging public T cell receptors could identify signatures of past pathogen exposure. Along with the approximately 700-subject first cohort, a separate validation cohort of over a hundred different subjects was used. The study combined high-throughput TCR immunosequencing, statistical association of individual TCRs with disease status, and machine learning to predict cytomegalovirus infection status.

V lost 1 base and J lost 0 bases, and the count of bases not matched to a germline gene is 12. The CDR3 contains 20 residues, cysteine and phenylalanine counted. CDR3 DNA only is kept here, 60 bases in frame from base 1. The CDR1 and CDR2 encoded by the germline V gene are MNHNS and SASEGT. The full study reports these points: A later analysis had no HLA typing for the validation cohort, so co-occurrence there was scored across all 110 or so repertoires. Cytomegalovirus status was reported to be diagnosed by the classifier with high specificity and sensitivity in both the original and validation cohorts. Subsequent analysis determined that TCRs grouped into clusters in the first cohort also showed a tendency toward co-occurrence across the 120 validation repertoires, and 94% of cluster scores exceeded 0. Across donors, most TCR sequences were observed very rarely, whereas some public TCRs were present in many individuals. In vitro tests confirmed that a few of the cytomegalovirus-associated TCR beta chains recognize cytomegalovirus antigens. The authors suggested that the approach could potentially be extended to other disease states and immunological phenotypes. A total of 164 TCR beta chains were listed by the study as associated with cytomegalovirus.

A note on this clone: Its target antigen remains unknown. Base qualities are missing; no much larger clone stands one base away.

Separate from the roughly 660-subject first cohort, the validation cohort of around 130 subjects was the group to which the donors belonged. Library construction relied on the immunoSEQ multiplex PCR assay. On the study's bioinformatics: To diagnose cytomegalovirus status from the catalog of TCR beta chain sequences, a statistical classification framework was built. TCRdb stores this immuneACCESS table with in-frame sequences only. Part of the clones is absent; in the studies checked, under half of the shortfall reflects unresolved V genes, and no reason is known for the rest. V, J and clone size derive from that table, while D and trimming were established from the DNA sequence. Across this sample there are about 120,000 clones, with approximately 81% seen only once. Approximately 2.3% of the sample is in the top ten clones.

This receptor was taken from a woman aged 30 to 39 in good health and CMV-seronegative. The chain was built from TRBV6-1 and TRBJ2-4; 10 central nucleotides agree with TRBD2. The source material was PBMCs. The CDR3 loop reads CASSEVSGLAGARAKNIQYF. The DNA sequence is as follows: TGTGCCAGCAGTGAAGTCTCGGGGCTAGCGGGGGCCCGAGCCAAAAACATTCAGTACTTC.